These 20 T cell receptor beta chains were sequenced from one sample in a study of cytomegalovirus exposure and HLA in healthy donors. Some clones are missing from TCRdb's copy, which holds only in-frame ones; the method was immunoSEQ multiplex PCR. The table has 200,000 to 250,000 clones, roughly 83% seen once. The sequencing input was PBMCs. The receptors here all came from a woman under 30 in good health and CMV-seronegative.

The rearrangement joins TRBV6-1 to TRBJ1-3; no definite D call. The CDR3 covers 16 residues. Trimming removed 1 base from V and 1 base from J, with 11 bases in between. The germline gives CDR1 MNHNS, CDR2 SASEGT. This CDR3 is CASSEGAGLSGNTIYF. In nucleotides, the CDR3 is TGTGCCAGCAGTGAAGGTGCAGGCTTATCTGGAAACACCATATATTTT.

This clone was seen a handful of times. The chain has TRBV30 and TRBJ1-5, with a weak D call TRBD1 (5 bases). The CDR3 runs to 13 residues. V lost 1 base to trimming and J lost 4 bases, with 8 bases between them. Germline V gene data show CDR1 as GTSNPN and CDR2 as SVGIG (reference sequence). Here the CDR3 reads CAWSGGINQPQHF. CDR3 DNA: TGTGCCTGGAGTGGGGGGATTAATCAGCCCCAGCATTTT.

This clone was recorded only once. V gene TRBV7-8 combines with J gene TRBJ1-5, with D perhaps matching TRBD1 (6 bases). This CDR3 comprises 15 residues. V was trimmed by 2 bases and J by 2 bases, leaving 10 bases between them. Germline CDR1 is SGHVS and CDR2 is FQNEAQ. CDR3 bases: TGTGCCAGCAGCTTAAAAGGACAGCGCAATCAGCCCCAGCATTTT. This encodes CASSLKGQRNQPQHF. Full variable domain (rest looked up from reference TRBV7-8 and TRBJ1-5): GAGVSQSPRYKVAKRGQDVALRCDPISGHVSLFWYQQALGQGPEFLTYFQNEAQLDKSGLPSDRFFAERPEGSVSTLKIQRTQQEDSAVYLCASSLKGQRNQPQHFGDGTRLSIL.

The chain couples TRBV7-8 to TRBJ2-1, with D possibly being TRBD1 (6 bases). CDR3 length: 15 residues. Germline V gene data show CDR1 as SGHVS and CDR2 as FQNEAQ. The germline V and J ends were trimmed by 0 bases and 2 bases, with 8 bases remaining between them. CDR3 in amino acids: CASSLAGAAYNEQFF. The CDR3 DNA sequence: TGTGCCAGCAGCTTAGCGGGGGCCGCCTACAATGAGCAGTTCTTC.

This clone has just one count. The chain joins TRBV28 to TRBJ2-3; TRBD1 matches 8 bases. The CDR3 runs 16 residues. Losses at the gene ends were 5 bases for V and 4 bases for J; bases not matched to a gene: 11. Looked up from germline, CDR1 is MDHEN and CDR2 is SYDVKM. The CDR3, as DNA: TGTGCCAGCAGTCCCCCCCCGCAGGGGGCCCCAGATACGCAGTATTTT. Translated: CASSPPPQGAPDTQYF.

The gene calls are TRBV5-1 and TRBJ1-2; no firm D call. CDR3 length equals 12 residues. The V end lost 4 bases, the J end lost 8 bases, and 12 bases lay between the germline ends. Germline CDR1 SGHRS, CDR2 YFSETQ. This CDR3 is CASSLSSRGYTF. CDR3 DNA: TGCGCCAGCAGCCTGAGTAGTCGCGGCTACACCTTC.

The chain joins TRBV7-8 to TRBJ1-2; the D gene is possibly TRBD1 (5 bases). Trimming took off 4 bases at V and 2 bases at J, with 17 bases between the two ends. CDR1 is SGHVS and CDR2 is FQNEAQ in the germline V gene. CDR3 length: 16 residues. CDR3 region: CASSSQTDRSNYGYTF. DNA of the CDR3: TGTGCCAGCAGCTCCCAGACAGATCGGTCAAACTATGGCTACACCTTC.

The CDR3 loop is CASSFDSQGGLLGYTF. The CDR3, as DNA: TGTGCCAGCAGCTTTGACTCACAGGGCGGCCTCCTGGGCTACACCTTC. The chain uses TRBV13 and TRBJ1-2; perhaps TRBD1 as D (6 bases). There are 16 residues in the CDR3. With 3 bases removed from V and 8 bases from J, the gap between germline ends came to 22 bases. From germline, CDR1 is PRHDT and CDR2 FYEKMQ (reference sequence).

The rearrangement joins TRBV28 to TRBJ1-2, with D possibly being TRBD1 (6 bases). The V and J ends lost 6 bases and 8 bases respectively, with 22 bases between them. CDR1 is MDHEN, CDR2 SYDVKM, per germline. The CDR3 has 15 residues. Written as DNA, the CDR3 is TGTGCCAGCAGCACTCAAATCGGGGGGCCGGAGGGCTACACCTTC. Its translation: CASSTQIGGPEGYTF.

The CDR3 DNA sequence: TGTGCCAGTAGTATAAGCTACAATGAGCAGTTCTTC. Protein: CASSISYNEQFF. The V call is TRBV19, the J call TRBJ2-1; no firm D call. The germline V gene encodes CDR1 LNHDA and CDR2 SQIVND (reference sequence). Trimming left V 2 bases short and J 3 bases short, with 2 bases between. The length of the CDR3 is 12 residues.

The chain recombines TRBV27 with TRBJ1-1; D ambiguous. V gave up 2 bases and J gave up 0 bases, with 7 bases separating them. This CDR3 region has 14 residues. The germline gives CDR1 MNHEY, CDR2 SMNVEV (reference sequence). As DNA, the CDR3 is TGTGCCAGCAGTTTACGACGGATGAACACTGAAGCTTTCTTT. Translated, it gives CASSLRRMNTEAFF.

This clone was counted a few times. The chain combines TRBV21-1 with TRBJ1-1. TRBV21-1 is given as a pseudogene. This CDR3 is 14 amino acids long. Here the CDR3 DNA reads TGTGCCAGCAGCGGGACCCTACAGGTCACTGAAGCTTTCTTT. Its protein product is CASSGTLQVTEAFF.

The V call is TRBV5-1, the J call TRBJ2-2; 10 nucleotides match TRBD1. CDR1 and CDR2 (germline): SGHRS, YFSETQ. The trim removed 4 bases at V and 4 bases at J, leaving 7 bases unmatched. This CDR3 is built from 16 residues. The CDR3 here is CASSLPGTGATGELFF. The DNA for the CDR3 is TGCGCCAGCAGCCTTCCCGGGACAGGGGCCACCGGGGAGCTGTTTTTT.

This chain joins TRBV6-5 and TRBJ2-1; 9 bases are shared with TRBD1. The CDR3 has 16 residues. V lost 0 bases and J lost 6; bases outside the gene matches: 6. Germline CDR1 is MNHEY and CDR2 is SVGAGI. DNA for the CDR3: TGTGCCAGCAGTTACTCGAACAGGGGGCGTCGCAATGAGCAGTTCTTC. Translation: CASSYSNRGRRNEQFF.

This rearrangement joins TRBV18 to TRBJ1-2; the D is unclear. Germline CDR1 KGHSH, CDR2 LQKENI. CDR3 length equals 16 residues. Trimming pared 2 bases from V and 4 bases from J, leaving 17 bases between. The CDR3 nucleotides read TGTGCCAGCTCACCAAACGGAGTGTCATCTCCCTATGGCTACACCTTC. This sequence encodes CASSPNGVSSPYGYTF.

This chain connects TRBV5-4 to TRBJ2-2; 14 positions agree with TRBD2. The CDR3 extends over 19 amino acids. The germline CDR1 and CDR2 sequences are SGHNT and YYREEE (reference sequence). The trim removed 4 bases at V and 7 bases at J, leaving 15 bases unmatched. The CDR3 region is CASSGGTSGRAYGIGELFF. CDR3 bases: TGTGCCAGCAGCGGCGGGACTAGCGGGAGAGCGTATGGTATCGGGGAGCTGTTTTTT.

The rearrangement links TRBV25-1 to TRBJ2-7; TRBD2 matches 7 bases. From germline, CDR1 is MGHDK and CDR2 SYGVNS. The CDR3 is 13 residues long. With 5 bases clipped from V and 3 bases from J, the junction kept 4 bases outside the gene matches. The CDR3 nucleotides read TGTGCCAGCAGTAGCGGGGCAAACTACGAGCAGTACTTC. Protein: CASSSGANYEQYF.

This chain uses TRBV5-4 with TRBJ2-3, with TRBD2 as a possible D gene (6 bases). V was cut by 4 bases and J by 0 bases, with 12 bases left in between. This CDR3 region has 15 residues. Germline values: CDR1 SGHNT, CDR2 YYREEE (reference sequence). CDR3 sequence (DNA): TGTGCCAGCAGCCCGGGGGTGGGAAGCACAGATACGCAGTATTTT. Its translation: CASSPGVGSTDTQYF.

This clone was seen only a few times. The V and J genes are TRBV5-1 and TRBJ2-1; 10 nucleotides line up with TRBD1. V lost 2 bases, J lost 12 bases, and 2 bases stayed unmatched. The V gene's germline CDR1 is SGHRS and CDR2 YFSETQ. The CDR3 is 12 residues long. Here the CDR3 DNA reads TGCGCCAGCAGCTTCAGGACAGGGGGGCAGTTCTTC. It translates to CASSFRTGGQFF.

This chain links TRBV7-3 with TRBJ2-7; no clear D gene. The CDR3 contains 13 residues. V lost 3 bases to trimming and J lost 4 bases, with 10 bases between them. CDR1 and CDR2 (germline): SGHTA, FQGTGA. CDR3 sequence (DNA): TGTGCCAGCAGCTTTCGCAAGGGTTACGAGCAGTACTTC. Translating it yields CASSFRKGYEQYF.